This T cell receptor (beta chain) came from a study of beta chain features in type 1 diabetes. The CDR3 spans 14 residues. V dropped 7 bases and J dropped 6; count of bases not matched to a gene: 5. Germline V gives CDR1 SEHNR, CDR2 FQNEAQ (reference sequence). The whole isolated RNA underwent reverse transcription, so sequencing captured expressed TCRB transcripts. Clones were read by immunoSEQ multiplex PCR, and TCRdb kept only the in-frame ones, dropping some. The top ten hold roughly 2.2% of the sample, which has 60,000 or so clones, roughly 60% seen once. This clone has more than one count but fewer than ten.

The V call is TRBV7-9, the J call TRBJ1-4, with 10 positions matching TRBD1. The receptor's source is a woman in her late teens or twenties in good health. The sample comprised Tregs from blood. The DNA for the CDR3 is TGTGCCAGCAACACCGGGACAGGGGATGAAAAACTGTTTTTT. It is translated as CASNTGTGDEKLFF.